The rows below give T cell receptor beta chains drawn from one sample of a study of blood T cell repertoires in COVID-19. Repertoires were generated with immunoSEQ multiplex PCR, while TCRdb's copy carries only in-frame clones and drops some. Of about 410,000 clones in the sample, around 90% are singletons; the top ten hold approximately 0.55%. The sequencing input was PBMCs or T cells enriched from blood (not recorded which). The origin of the receptors is a man aged 18 to 29 who had recovered from COVID-19. Each CDR3 is given with its conserved first and last residue. Fields, in order: D gene, J gene, clone size, V gene, CDR3 DNA, CDR3 protein. A D gene is named only where the DNA matches it firmly. Size tells how often a clone was seen (once, few, many) or the class of an expanded clone, and some rows leave it out.

TRBD1,TRBJ1-2,.,TRBV6-4,TGTGCCAGCATAACAGGGGGCGACTATGGCTACACCTTC,CASITGGDYGYTF
TRBD1,TRBJ2-7,.,TRBV19,TGTGCCAGTAGTATCGAGACAGGGGCGGCCGAGCAGTACTTC,CASSIETGAAEQYF
TRBD1,TRBJ2-5,.,TRBV9,TGTGCCAGCAGCGTATCTGGGACAGGAATCGAGACCCAGTACTTC,CASSVSGTGIETQYF
TRBD2,TRBJ2-5,once,TRBV19,TGTGCCAGTAGTATACTAGCGGGAGTTCAAGAGACCCAGTACTTC,CASSILAGVQETQYF
.,TRBJ1-1,.,TRBV6-5,TGTGCCAGCAGTTACTCGATGCAGATGAACACTGAAGCTTTCTTT,CASSYSMQMNTEAFF
.,TRBJ1-5,.,TRBV11-2,TGTGCCAGCAGCTTAGATTTTAGAGGTAAGGGCAATCAGCCCCAGCATTTT,CASSLDFRGKGNQPQHF
.,TRBJ1-6,.,TRBV5-1,TGCGCCAGCGGAACAGGGAATTCACCCCTCCACTTT,CASGTGNSPLHF
.,TRBJ2-3,.,TRBV5-3,TGTGCCAGAAGCTCGCCTTACAGGCAAAGATTCACAGATACGCAGTATTTT,CARSSPYRQRFTDTQYF
TRBD2,TRBJ2-7,.,TRBV19,TGTGCCAGTAGTATCGGGGGGCTAGCGGGAAGGGACGAGCAGTACTTC,CASSIGGLAGRDEQYF
TRBD1,TRBJ1-6,.,TRBV30,TGTGCCTGGCAAGCGGGACAGGGTAATTCACCCCTCCACTTT,CAWQAGQGNSPLHF
.,TRBJ1-2,once,TRBV10-3,TGTGCCATCAGTGAGCGCGGGGGGCCCTATGGCTACACCTTC,CAISERGGPYGYTF
.,TRBJ1-1,.,TRBV30,TGTGCCTGGAGTCCCCCCGACAGGAACTCTGAAGCTTTCTTT,CAWSPPDRNSEAFF
.,TRBJ1-4,.,TRBV7-8,TGTGCCAGCAGCTTAGACCAGGATGGTAATGAAAAACTGTTTTTT,CASSLDQDGNEKLFF
TRBD1,TRBJ1-5,.,TRBV19,TGTGCCAGTAGTATCCTCACAGGGGGCAGGAATCAGCCCCAGCATTTT,CASSILTGGRNQPQHF
.,TRBJ1-3,.,TRBV5-1,TGCGCCAGCAGCTTGGACAGGGCAATTGGAAACACCATATATTTT,CASSLDRAIGNTIYF
.,TRBJ1-4,.,TRBV3-1/TRBV3-2,TGTGCCAGCAGCCAGGGACAACCTACTAATGAAAAACTGTTTTTT,CASSQGQPTNEKLFF
TRBD1,TRBJ1-6,few,TRBV27,TGTGCCAGCAGTGTGGACAGGGGATCACCCCTCCACTTT,CASSVDRGSPLHF
.,TRBJ2-7,.,TRBV7-2,TGTGCCAGCAGTCCTAGCCCACTAGTCCACGAGCAGTACTTC,CASSPSPLVHEQYF
.,TRBJ2-3,.,TRBV25-1,TGTGCCACCGGGACTTCCACCAAAGATACGCAGTATTTT,CATGTSTKDTQYF
.,TRBJ2-5,.,TRBV7-6,TGTGCCAGCGCGGGTTCTCGAAGTCATAAAGAGACCCAGTACTTC,CASAGSRSHKETQYF
TRBD1,TRBJ2-1,.,TRBV24-1,TGTGCCACCAGTGACCCGGACAGGGTGGGCAATGAGCAGTTCTTC,CATSDPDRVGNEQFF
.,TRBJ1-2,.,TRBV19,TGTGCCAGTAGACGGAATTGGGGTCAGGGCTATGGCTACACCTTC,CASRRNWGQGYGYTF
TRBD1,TRBJ2-2,.,TRBV19,TGTGCCAGTAGGCAAACAGGGGGCACCGGGGAGCTGTTTTTT,CASRQTGGTGELFF
.,TRBJ1-2,.,TRBV28,TGTGCCAGCAGTATAAGACGGAGCTATGGCTACACCTTC,CASSIRRSYGYTF
.,TRBJ1-5,few,TRBV12-5,TGTGCTAGTGGTTCCCGGTTCGACAGCGTACATCAGCCCCAGCATTTT,CASGSRFDSVHQPQHF
TRBD2,TRBJ2-2,.,TRBV19,TGTGCCAGTAGTCTATCGAGCGGGGGGCGGAACACCGGGGAGCTGTTTTTT,CASSLSSGGRNTGELFF
.,TRBJ1-2,.,TRBV6-6,TGTGCCAGCGCGGAGCGGGGGGTCGGAGGCTACACCTTC,CASAERGVGGYTF
TRBD1,TRBJ2-1,.,TRBV5-1,TGCGCCAGCAGCCCGGACAGGGCTTACAATGAGCAGTTCTTC,CASSPDRAYNEQFF
.,TRBJ2-1,.,TRBV5-1,TGCGCCAGCAGCTTGGCTAAGCAGTTCTTC,CASSLAKQFF
.,TRBJ2-2,.,TRBV5-1,TGCGCCAGCAGCTTAGCGGTAAACACCGGGGAGCTGTTTTTT,CASSLAVNTGELFF
.,TRBJ1-5,.,TRBV21-1,TGTGCCAGCATACAGCCCCAGCATTTT,CASIQPQHF
.,TRBJ1-2,.,TRBV9,TGTGCCAGCAGGCAACAGGGTGACTATGGCTACACCTTC,CASRQQGDYGYTF
TRBD1,TRBJ1-1,.,TRBV28,TGTGCCAGCAGAAGTACTAGGACAGGGGAGAACACTGAAGCTTTCTTT,CASRSTRTGENTEAFF
TRBD1,TRBJ1-1,few,TRBV5-1,TGCGCCAGCAGCGAAACGGGACAGTTGAACACTGAAGCTTTCTTT,CASSETGQLNTEAFF
.,TRBJ1-2,.,TRBV12-3/TRBV12-4,TGTGCCAGCAGCCCCTCGGGTGGCCCGGGCTACACCTTC,CASSPSGGPGYTF
.,TRBJ2-1,.,TRBV29-1,TGCAGCGTTGACGACACTGAGTTCTCCTACAATGAGCAGTTCTTC,CSVDDTEFSYNEQFF
TRBD1,TRBJ2-2,.,TRBV27,TGTGCCAGCACCCTTCGACCGGGACAGGGGGCAAGAACCGGGGAGCTGTTTTTT,CASTLRPGQGARTGELFF